The 9 T cell receptor beta chains given below trace back to one sample, sequenced in a study of early T cells in non-severe SARS-CoV-2 infection. TCRdb re-derived calls from the 5' RACE reads in MiXCR, one entry per CDR3 protein. The sample includes about 31,000 distinct CDR3 sequences, approximately 5.3% of them seen just once. Sequenced input: whole blood. Receptor source: an adult who was a healthcare worker with PCR-confirmed SARS-CoV-2 infection or an uninfected control (not recorded which).

The sample holds many counts of this clonotype. The J gene is TRBJ2-1, the V gene TRBV20-1; 7 bases are a match to TRBD2. The CDR3 totals 12 residues. V lost 6 bases and J lost 6; bases outside the gene matches: 5. Germline CDR1 and CDR2: DFQATT and SNEGSKA (reference sequence). The CDR3 sequence is CSASGTTNEQFF. The CDR3 nucleotides read TGCAGTGCGTCCGGGACTACCAATGAGCAGTTCTTC.

The sample holds a few counts of this clonotype. J is TRBJ2-7 and V is TRBV6-1; possible D gene TRBD1, 6 bases. The germline gives CDR1 MNHNS, CDR2 SASEGT. With 5 bases removed from V and 0 bases from J, the gap between germline ends came to 17 bases. The CDR3 totals 16 residues. The CDR3 bases are TGTGCCAGCAGTCTAACTCGCGACAGGTTCTCCTACGAGCAGTACTTC. Translation gives CASSLTRDRFSYEQYF.

The J gene is TRBJ2-2, the V gene TRBV12-3 or TRBV12-4; D unclear. The CDR3 extends over 13 amino acids. Trimming removed 3 bases at V and 3 bases at J, with 5 bases between. This CDR3 reads CASSFLYTGELFF. The DNA for the CDR3 is TGTGCCAGCAGTTTTCTATACACCGGGGAGCTGTTTTTT.

This clonotype was recorded at least ten times. The chain couples TRBV7-9 to TRBJ1-2; D gene ambiguous. The V end was cut by 1 base, the J end by 4 bases, with 10 bases between. CDR3 length equals 14 residues. CDR1 SEHNR and CDR2 FQNEAQ come from the germline V gene (reference sequence). Written as DNA, the CDR3 is TGTGCCAGCAGCTTAGGGGATGTACTCTATGGCTACACCTTC. Translation gives CASSLGDVLYGYTF.

V usage is TRBV7-2 and J usage is TRBJ1-1; 12 positions match TRBD1. The junction had 7 bases not matched to a gene; V was cut back by 1 base and J by 1 base. The germline V gene has CDR1 SGHTA and CDR2 FQGNSA. CDR3 length: 18 residues. The CDR3 loop reads CASSLVGTGGAANTEAFF. Here the CDR3 DNA reads TGTGCCAGCAGCTTAGTGGGGACAGGGGGCGCGGCGAACACTGAAGCTTTCTTT.

V and J are TRBV3-1 and TRBJ2-3; 9 nucleotides line up with TRBD2. Germline CDR1 and CDR2: LGHDT and YNNKEL (reference sequence). CDR3 length: 17 residues. V lost 0 bases to trimming and J lost 3 bases; unmatched junction nucleotides: 7. Written as DNA, the CDR3 is TGTGCCAGCAGCCAAGATAGGCGGGGGGGGCCAACAGATACGCAGTATTTT. As protein: CASSQDRRGGPTDTQYF.

This clonotype occurred many times. The rearrangement joins TRBV9 to TRBJ1-4; D is possibly TRBD1 (6 bases). This CDR3 contains 18 residues. Germline CDR1 is SGDLS and CDR2 is YYNGEE. Trimming took off 3 bases at V and 1 base at J, with 19 bases between the two ends. The DNA of the CDR3 is TGTGCCAGCAGCGGCGGACAGTTAGCCTCTGTAACTAATGAAAAACTGTTTTTT. Amino acid sequence: CASSGGQLASVTNEKLFF.

The chain employs TRBV4-1 and TRBJ2-2; TRBD2 is a possible D gene (6 bases). V lost 2 bases and J 2 bases, leaving 9 bases between the germline ends. The CDR3 runs 15 residues. Germline CDR1 and CDR2: MGHRA and YSYEKL. CDR3 DNA: TGCGCCAGCAGCCAATACGGGACTAACACCGGGGAGCTGTTTTTT. Amino acid sequence: CASSQYGTNTGELFF.

V and J are TRBV7-9 and TRBJ2-1; D is perhaps TRBD2 (7 bases). CDR1 is SEHNR, CDR2 FQNEAQ, per germline (reference sequence). The CDR3 extends over 15 amino acids. The ends were cut back, 4 bases at V and 9 bases at J, with 19 bases in the middle. The CDR3 sequence: CASSSRGREGREQFF. As DNA, the CDR3 is TGTGCCAGCAGCTCTAGGGGGAGGGAAGGACGTGAGCAGTTCTTC.